This T cell receptor (beta chain) comes out of a study of CD8+ T cells in alopecia areata. Background on the study: Treatment of the treated patients consisted of oral tofacitinib, 5 to 10 mg twice daily.

Reverse transcribed after extraction, RNA yielded cDNA as the sequencing template. Libraries were prepared by immunoSEQ multiplex PCR; TCRdb keeps only in-frame clonotypes and omits some of them. The table lists 200,000 or so clones, over 45% of them singletons, with 5% to 6% in the top ten. The table lists this clone with a few counts. The antigen is undetermined. The V end was cut by 6 bases, the J end by 10 bases, with 10 bases between. The CDR3 length is 11 residues. The germline V gene encodes CDR1 SNHLY and CDR2 FYNNEI. Regarding treatment: oral pan-JAK inhibitor, 5-10 mg twice daily. Both peripheral blood and punch biopsies of lesional scalp skin were obtained from patients who had alopecia areata. General study findings and limits: Lesional scalp, notably in alopecia totalis/universalis, had clonality above that of normal scalp.

This rearrangement joins TRBV2 to TRBJ2-1; D call uncertain. The receptor's source is a human donor with alopecia areata. Sequencing was performed on CD4+ T cells sorted from blood, taken at week 24, from a patient treated with tofacitinib. The CDR3 protein is CASRYEEEQFF. The CDR3 nucleotides read TGTGCCAGCAGGTACGAGGAGGAGCAGTTCTTC.